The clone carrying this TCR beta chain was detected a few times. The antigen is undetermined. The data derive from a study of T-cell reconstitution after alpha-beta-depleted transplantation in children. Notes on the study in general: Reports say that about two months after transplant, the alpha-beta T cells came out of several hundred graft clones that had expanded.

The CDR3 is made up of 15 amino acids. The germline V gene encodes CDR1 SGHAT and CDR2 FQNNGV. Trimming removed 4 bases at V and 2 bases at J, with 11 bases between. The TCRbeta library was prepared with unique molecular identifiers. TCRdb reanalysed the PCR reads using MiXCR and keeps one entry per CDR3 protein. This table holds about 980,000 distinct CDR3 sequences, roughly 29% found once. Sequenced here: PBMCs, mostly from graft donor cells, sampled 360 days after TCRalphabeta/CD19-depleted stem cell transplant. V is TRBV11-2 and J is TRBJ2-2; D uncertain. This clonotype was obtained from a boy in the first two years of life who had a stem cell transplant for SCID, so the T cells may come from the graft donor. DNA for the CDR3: TGTGCCAGCAGCTCACCAATCGACAACACCGGGGAGCTGTTTTTT. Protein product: CASSSPIDNTGELFF. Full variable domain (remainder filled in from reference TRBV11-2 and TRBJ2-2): EAGVAQSPRYKIIEKRQSVAFWCNPISGHATLYWYQQILGQGPKLLIQFQNNGVVDDSQLPKDRFSAERLKGVDSTLKIQPAKLEDSAVYLCASSSPIDNTGELFFGEGSRLTVL.